Listed below are T cell receptor beta chains from one sample, sequenced in a study of OX40 agonist ivuxolimab in advanced cancers. Sequenced by immunoSEQ multiplex PCR; TCRdb stores in-frame clones only, minus some. The sample lists some 66,000 clones, around 83% occurring once. The sequencing here drew on CD4+ or CD8+ T cells sorted from blood, taken in a trial of the OX40 agonist ivuxolimab. These receptors were obtained from an adult with an advanced solid tumor such as melanoma, head and neck, liver or kidney cancer. Each CDR3 is given with its conserved first and last residue. The order of the fields is CDR3 DNA, CDR3 protein, J gene, clone size, D gene, V gene. A D gene is named only where the DNA matches it firmly. Where a row states a size, it is once, few, many or the class of an expanded clone; other rows omit it.

cdr3_nt: TGTGCCAGCAGCTCACAGGGGAACATTCAGTACTTC
cdr3_aa: CASSSQGNIQYF
j_call: TRBJ2-4
clone_size: -
d_call: TRBD1
v_call: TRBV11-2

cdr3_nt: TGTGCCTGGAGTGTCGGGGGAGAAAATGAAAAACTGTTTTTT
cdr3_aa: CAWSVGGENEKLFF
j_call: TRBJ1-4
clone_size: many
d_call: -
v_call: TRBV30

cdr3_nt: TGTGCCAGCACCGGGACCAACAACCCCTACGAGCAGTACTTC
cdr3_aa: CASTGTNNPYEQYF
j_call: TRBJ2-7
clone_size: -
d_call: -
v_call: TRBV6-6

cdr3_nt: TGTGCCAGCAGTCCAAACCCGACAGGGCGTACTGAAGCTTTCTTT
cdr3_aa: CASSPNPTGRTEAFF
j_call: TRBJ1-1
clone_size: -
d_call: TRBD1
v_call: TRBV27

cdr3_nt: TGTGCCAGCAGCTTAGCAGGGTTGAACACTGAAGCTTTCTTT
cdr3_aa: CASSLAGLNTEAFF
j_call: TRBJ1-1
clone_size: -
d_call: -
v_call: TRBV7-6

cdr3_nt: TGTGCCACAGGCGGGGGCAACTATGGCTACACCTTC
cdr3_aa: CATGGGNYGYTF
j_call: TRBJ1-2
clone_size: few
d_call: -
v_call: TRBV7-9

cdr3_nt: TGTGCCAGCAGTTTATCGGGGCAGGGAGAAATCTATGGCTACACCTTC
cdr3_aa: CASSLSGQGEIYGYTF
j_call: TRBJ1-2
clone_size: -
d_call: -
v_call: TRBV27

cdr3_nt: TGTGCCAGCACCCCCGGTGGGCCCCCCTACGAGCAGTACTTC
cdr3_aa: CASTPGGPPYEQYF
j_call: TRBJ2-7
clone_size: -
d_call: -
v_call: TRBV19

cdr3_nt: TGTGCCAGCACCCCTTTCAGAGGTCCCCCCTACGAGCAGTACTTC
cdr3_aa: CASTPFRGPPYEQYF
j_call: TRBJ2-7
clone_size: once
d_call: -
v_call: TRBV21-1

cdr3_nt: TGTGCCAGCAGCTCCGGAGAGACCCAGTACTTC
cdr3_aa: CASSSGETQYF
j_call: TRBJ2-5
clone_size: -
d_call: -
v_call: TRBV13

cdr3_nt: TGTGCCACCAACGGGCTAGCGGGCCTCTACGAGCAGTACTTC
cdr3_aa: CATNGLAGLYEQYF
j_call: TRBJ2-7
clone_size: -
d_call: TRBD2
v_call: TRBV28

cdr3_nt: TGTGCCTGGAGTCCACTTCCCCTAGCGGGAGGGGAATCCTACGAGCAGTACTTC
cdr3_aa: CAWSPLPLAGGESYEQYF
j_call: TRBJ2-7
clone_size: once
d_call: TRBD2
v_call: TRBV30

cdr3_nt: TGTGCCAGTAGTCTCGGGACTAGCGGGAACACAGATACGCAGTATTTT
cdr3_aa: CASSLGTSGNTDTQYF
j_call: TRBJ2-3
clone_size: once
d_call: TRBD2
v_call: TRBV19

cdr3_nt: TGTGCCAGCAGAGGACAGCGAGGCAACTACGAGCAGTACTTC
cdr3_aa: CASRGQRGNYEQYF
j_call: TRBJ2-7
clone_size: -
d_call: -
v_call: TRBV7-9

cdr3_nt: TGTGCCACCAGCAGACCACCTCAGGGTACGGGAATCTATGGCTACACCTTC
cdr3_aa: CATSRPPQGTGIYGYTF
j_call: TRBJ1-2
clone_size: -
d_call: -
v_call: TRBV15

cdr3_nt: TGTGCCAGCAGCCAAGACACCTATGGCTACACCTTC
cdr3_aa: CASSQDTYGYTF
j_call: TRBJ1-2
clone_size: -
d_call: -
v_call: TRBV7-2

cdr3_nt: TGTGCCAGCAGTCCATTAGCGGAACTCACAGATACGCAGTATTTT
cdr3_aa: CASSPLAELTDTQYF
j_call: TRBJ2-3
clone_size: -
d_call: -
v_call: TRBV27

cdr3_nt: TGTGCCAGCACCTCCACGTGGAGCCTTCGCGAGACCCAGTACTTC
cdr3_aa: CASTSTWSLRETQYF
j_call: TRBJ2-5
clone_size: few
d_call: -
v_call: TRBV27

cdr3_nt: TGTGCCAGCAGTGAATCCTCTACAGGGGTTATCTATGGCTACACCTTC
cdr3_aa: CASSESSTGVIYGYTF
j_call: TRBJ1-2
clone_size: -
d_call: TRBD1
v_call: TRBV25-1

cdr3_nt: TGTGCCAGCAACCTTGGGCAGGGTGAAGCTTTCTTT
cdr3_aa: CASNLGQGEAFF
j_call: TRBJ1-1
clone_size: -
d_call: -
v_call: TRBV6-5

cdr3_nt: TGTGCCAGTAGTATCGTCCGACAGTCTGGGGCCAACGTCCTGACTTTC
cdr3_aa: CASSIVRQSGANVLTF
j_call: TRBJ2-6
clone_size: -
d_call: -
v_call: TRBV19

cdr3_nt: TGTGCCAGCAGCCCGGGCGGGTGGCCGGGCAATGAGCAGTTCTTC
cdr3_aa: CASSPGGWPGNEQFF
j_call: TRBJ2-1
clone_size: -
d_call: -
v_call: TRBV7-2

cdr3_nt: TGCGCCAGCAGCAGGACAGGTCCCGAAGCGAACTACGAGCAGTACTTC
cdr3_aa: CASSRTGPEANYEQYF
j_call: TRBJ2-7
clone_size: -
d_call: TRBD1
v_call: TRBV5-1

cdr3_nt: TGTGCCAGCCGGTTGGGTTCAACCGGAAACACCATATATTTT
cdr3_aa: CASRLGSTGNTIYF
j_call: TRBJ1-3
clone_size: -
d_call: -
v_call: TRBV11-2

cdr3_nt: TGTGCCAGCAGCCGTACCCTGGGCCCCTACGAGCAGTACTTC
cdr3_aa: CASSRTLGPYEQYF
j_call: TRBJ2-7
clone_size: -
d_call: -
v_call: TRBV7-2

cdr3_nt: TGTGCCAGCGTCGGGCCAGATACGCAGTATTTT
cdr3_aa: CASVGPDTQYF
j_call: TRBJ2-3
clone_size: -
d_call: -
v_call: TRBV6-5

cdr3_nt: TGCAGTGCTAGAGATGCCTACGAGCAGTACTTC
cdr3_aa: CSARDAYEQYF
j_call: TRBJ2-7
clone_size: -
d_call: -
v_call: TRBV20-1

cdr3_nt: TGTGCCAGTCGAGCGGGCTCCTACAATGAGCAGTTCTTC
cdr3_aa: CASRAGSYNEQFF
j_call: TRBJ2-1
clone_size: -
d_call: -
v_call: TRBV6-6

cdr3_nt: TGCGCCAGCAGACTTGAAGAAGAGGTGCGGTTCTTC
cdr3_aa: CASRLEEEVRFF
j_call: TRBJ2-1
clone_size: -
d_call: -
v_call: TRBV5-1

cdr3_nt: TGTGCCAGCAGCTTAGGCAGGGACTATGGCTACACCTTC
cdr3_aa: CASSLGRDYGYTF
j_call: TRBJ1-2
clone_size: once
d_call: -
v_call: TRBV7-2

cdr3_nt: TGTGCCAGCAGTGGGAGACAGCATTTGACAGACACCATATATTTT
cdr3_aa: CASSGRQHLTDTIYF
j_call: TRBJ1-3
clone_size: -
d_call: -
v_call: TRBV6-1

cdr3_nt: TGTGCCAGCAGAGATGGCCCCGCCGCAGATACGCAGTATTTT
cdr3_aa: CASRDGPAADTQYF
j_call: TRBJ2-3
clone_size: -
d_call: -
v_call: TRBV6-1

cdr3_nt: TGTGCCAGCACCTACGGGGGGGCCTACGAGCAGTACTTC
cdr3_aa: CASTYGGAYEQYF
j_call: TRBJ2-7
clone_size: -
d_call: TRBD2
v_call: TRBV6-5

cdr3_nt: TGTGCCAGCAGAGGGACAGTATACAATGAGCAGTTCTTC
cdr3_aa: CASRGTVYNEQFF
j_call: TRBJ2-1
clone_size: once
d_call: TRBD1
v_call: TRBV28

cdr3_nt: TGCAGCGTTGAACGAGGCGGATACGAGCAGTACTTC
cdr3_aa: CSVERGGYEQYF
j_call: TRBJ2-7
clone_size: -
d_call: -
v_call: TRBV29-1

cdr3_nt: TGTGCCAGCAGCTTAGATGGAGGACTCTACGAGCAGTACTTC
cdr3_aa: CASSLDGGLYEQYF
j_call: TRBJ2-7
clone_size: -
d_call: -
v_call: TRBV7-2

cdr3_nt: TGCGCCAGCAGCTTGGGCGGGGGCACAGATACGCAGTATTTT
cdr3_aa: CASSLGGGTDTQYF
j_call: TRBJ2-3
clone_size: -
d_call: -
v_call: TRBV5-1

cdr3_nt: TGTGCCAGCAGCGCTAGCGGTAGCACAGATACGCAGTATTTT
cdr3_aa: CASSASGSTDTQYF
j_call: TRBJ2-3
clone_size: -
d_call: TRBD2
v_call: TRBV9

cdr3_nt: TGTGCCAGCAACAAGGGACTAGCGGGAGTCGCCTACGAGCAGTACTTC
cdr3_aa: CASNKGLAGVAYEQYF
j_call: TRBJ2-7
clone_size: -
d_call: TRBD2
v_call: TRBV28

cdr3_nt: TGCAGCGCTGCGGGGAGCTCCTACGAGCAGTACTTC
cdr3_aa: CSAAGSSYEQYF
j_call: TRBJ2-7
clone_size: -
d_call: -
v_call: TRBV29-1

cdr3_nt: TGTGCCAGCAGCCCCGAAGTGGGGAGCAATCAGCCCCAGCATTTT
cdr3_aa: CASSPEVGSNQPQHF
j_call: TRBJ1-5
clone_size: -
d_call: -
v_call: TRBV6-4

cdr3_nt: TGTGCCAGCAGCTTAGAATTCGGCGGGAGTGGCTCAGAGACCCAGTACTTC
cdr3_aa: CASSLEFGGSGSETQYF
j_call: TRBJ2-5
clone_size: -
d_call: TRBD2
v_call: TRBV7-2

cdr3_nt: TGCGCCAGCAGCGTACTAGCGGGGAGCTCCTACAATGAGCAGTTCTTC
cdr3_aa: CASSVLAGSSYNEQFF
j_call: TRBJ2-1
clone_size: once
d_call: TRBD2
v_call: TRBV5-1

cdr3_nt: TGTGCCAGCAGCTTATTCGCGGGTCCCTACAATGAGCAGTTCTTC
cdr3_aa: CASSLFAGPYNEQFF
j_call: TRBJ2-1
clone_size: -
d_call: -
v_call: TRBV7-3

cdr3_nt: TGTGCCAGCAGCTGGACTAGCGGGACAGATACGCAGTATTTT
cdr3_aa: CASSWTSGTDTQYF
j_call: TRBJ2-3
clone_size: once
d_call: TRBD2
v_call: TRBV13

cdr3_nt: TGTGCCAGCAGCTTAGCGGTAGCTAGCGGGAGCTTTGGAGAGACCCAGTACTTC
cdr3_aa: CASSLAVASGSFGETQYF
j_call: TRBJ2-5
clone_size: once
d_call: TRBD2
v_call: TRBV7-9

cdr3_nt: TGTGCCAGCGATTCCCCTAGGACCTCCTACAATGAGCAGTTCTTC
cdr3_aa: CASDSPRTSYNEQFF
j_call: TRBJ2-1
clone_size: -
d_call: -
v_call: TRBV5-6

cdr3_nt: TGTGCCAGCAGCTTGGGCCCCCGGGACCGAGACTATGGCTACACCTTC
cdr3_aa: CASSLGPRDRDYGYTF
j_call: TRBJ1-2
clone_size: -
d_call: -
v_call: TRBV5-4

cdr3_nt: TGTGCCAGCAGCTTAGACTTTTCGACCCAGTACTTC
cdr3_aa: CASSLDFSTQYF
j_call: TRBJ2-5
clone_size: -
d_call: -
v_call: TRBV7-7

cdr3_nt: TGTGCCAGCAGCTGGGGGGCGGGCTATGGCTACACCTTC
cdr3_aa: CASSWGAGYGYTF
j_call: TRBJ1-2
clone_size: -
d_call: -
v_call: TRBV5-4

cdr3_nt: TGTGCCAGCAGCGTGGGACCAGGGGGCTCTAACTATGGCTACACCTTC
cdr3_aa: CASSVGPGGSNYGYTF
j_call: TRBJ1-2
clone_size: -
d_call: TRBD1
v_call: TRBV9

cdr3_nt: TGTGCCAGCTCTTTGATGGGGCAATACAATGAGCAGTTCTTC
cdr3_aa: CASSLMGQYNEQFF
j_call: TRBJ2-1
clone_size: -
d_call: -
v_call: TRBV27

cdr3_nt: TGCAGTGCTAGGGGGGGCTACGAGCAGTACTTC
cdr3_aa: CSARGGYEQYF
j_call: TRBJ2-7
clone_size: -
d_call: -
v_call: TRBV20-1